Presented here are 19 T cell receptor beta chains from one specimen sequenced in a study of T cell responses to AZD1222 COVID-19 vaccine. Profiled with immunoSEQ multiplex PCR; TCRdb holds only in-frame clones, not every one. The sample holds about 150,000 clones, about 90% seen once. The specimen was peripheral blood, collected 28 days after the second dose of the MenACWY control vaccine. All receptors derive from an adult who received the MenACWY meningococcal vaccine as a control.

In its sample, this clone was seen a few times. The CDR3 region has the DNA TGTGCCAGCAGCCCCCTCGGAAACACTGAAGCTTTCTTT. Translation: CASSPLGNTEAFF. The genes are TRBV7-9 and TRBJ1-1; D ambiguous. The V end lost 5 bases, the J end lost 2 bases, and 9 bases lay between the germline ends. The CDR3 loop spans 13 amino acids. Germline CDR1 SEHNR, CDR2 FQNEAQ (reference sequence). Full variable domain (rest looked up from reference TRBV7-9 and TRBJ1-1): DTGVSQNPRHKITKRGQNVTFRCDPISEHNRLYWYRQTLGQGPEFLTYFQNEAQLEKSRLLSDRFSAERPKGSFSTLEIQRTEQGDSAMYLCASSPLGNTEAFFGQGTRLTVV.

This chain joins TRBV5-1 and TRBJ1-1; D remains unclear. Per the germline V gene, CDR1 is SGHRS and CDR2 is YFSETQ. The CDR3 loop spans 14 amino acids. The V end was cut by 2 bases, the J end by 1 base, with 9 bases between. The DNA for the CDR3 is TGCGCCAGCAGCTTAGAAATACCGAACACTGAAGCTTTCTTT. It specifies CASSLEIPNTEAFF.

V is TRBV6-5 and J is TRBJ1-3; 8 bases are a match to TRBD1. V was clipped by 6 bases and J by 4 bases; unmatched bases: 8. The CDR3 has 15 amino acids. The germline CDR1 and CDR2 sequences are MNHEY and SVGAGI. The CDR3 sequence is CASSYDRGRGNTIYF. CDR3 bases: TGTGCCAGCAGCTACGACAGGGGCAGAGGAAACACCATATATTTT.

Only one count was recorded for this clone. The chain uses TRBV27 and TRBJ1-6; weak D call: TRBD1 (5 bases). The CDR3 length is 14 residues. The germline V gene encodes CDR1 MNHEY and CDR2 SMNVEV (reference sequence). V dropped 2 bases and J dropped 4 bases, with 6 bases sitting between them. This CDR3 reads CASSLTGYNSPLHF. The CDR3 bases are TGTGCCAGCAGTTTAACAGGTTATAATTCACCCCTCCACTTT.

This clone came up once. The chain carries TRBV28 and TRBJ2-1; the match to TRBD2 covers 9 bases. V lost 6 bases and J lost 12; bases outside the gene matches: 3. This CDR3 comprises 11 residues. Germline CDR1 is MDHEN and CDR2 is SYDVKM. CDR3 sequence: CASRMRGGQFF. The CDR3 coding sequence is TGTGCCAGCAGGATGCGGGGGGGGCAGTTCTTC.

In nucleotides, the CDR3 is TGTGCCAGCAGTTTAAGGACAGGGGGCGCAAATCGTGGGGCCAACGTCCTGACTTTC. Residues: CASSLRTGGANRGANVLTF. The rearrangement joins TRBV27 to TRBJ2-6, with 11 bases matching TRBD1. Losses at the gene ends were 2 bases for V and 3 bases for J; bases not matched to a gene: 9. This CDR3 is 19 amino acids long. Germline V lookup: CDR1 MNHEY, CDR2 SMNVEV (reference sequence). Filled out from reference TRBV27 and TRBJ2-6, the complete variable domain reads EAQVTQNPRYLITVTGKKLTVTCSQNMNHEYMSWYRQDPGLGLRQIYYSMNVEVTDKGDVPEGYKVSRKEKRNFPLILESPSPNQTSLYFCASSLRTGGANRGANVLTFGAGSRLTVL.

The chain combines TRBV11-2 with TRBJ2-1; D not certain. Germline lookup yields CDR1 SGHAT and CDR2 FQNNGV. The germline V and J ends were trimmed by 5 bases and 6 bases, with 20 bases remaining between them. CDR3 length: 16 residues. The CDR3 loop reads CASSPTRLGAGNEQFF. Here the CDR3 DNA reads TGTGCCAGCAGCCCGACCCGGCTAGGCGCCGGCAATGAGCAGTTCTTC.

The chain carries TRBV7-2 and TRBJ1-1; maybe TRBD1 (5 bases). The CDR3 loop spans 16 amino acids. CDR1 and CDR2 from the germline V gene are SGHTA and FQGNSA. Trimming left V 3 bases short and J 5 bases short, with 19 bases between. The CDR3 spells CASSFGAGLLTTEAFF. The CDR3 DNA follows: TGTGCCAGCAGCTTTGGGGCAGGGCTTTTAACAACTGAAGCTTTCTTT.

The rearrangement uses TRBV28 and TRBJ2-7, with no clear D. Looked up from germline, CDR1 is MDHEN and CDR2 is SYDVKM. The V gene lost 3 bases and the J gene lost 2 bases, with 11 bases spanning the gap. This CDR3 spans 14 amino acids. The CDR3 DNA reads as TGTGCCAGCAGTTTGAGCCAGTACCCCTACGAGCAGTACTTC. Its protein is CASSLSQYPYEQYF.

The rearrangement links TRBV30 to TRBJ1-4; 8 bases agree with TRBD1. Trimming at V came to 2 bases and at J to 8 bases, leaving 10 bases not matched to a gene. This CDR3 spans 15 amino acids. Per the germline V gene, CDR1 is GTSNPN and CDR2 is SVGIG (reference sequence). CDR3 coding DNA: TGTGCCTGGAGTCCTGACAGGGGTAAAGTCGAAAAACTGTTTTTT. Residues: CAWSPDRGKVEKLFF.

The V gene is TRBV5-1, the J gene TRBJ1-4; D remains ambiguous. Trimming cost V 2 bases and J 8 bases, with 13 bases left between them. Germline CDR1 SGHRS, CDR2 YFSETQ. This CDR3 has 14 residues. The CDR3 nucleotides are TGCGCCAGCAGCTTTGATGAGGGTAGGGAAAAACTGTTTTTT. Translating gives CASSFDEGREKLFF.

The chain uses TRBV30 and TRBJ2-3; 7 bases are shared with TRBD1. The CDR3 extends over 16 amino acids. The germline V gene encodes CDR1 GTSNPN and CDR2 SVGIG (reference sequence). After removal of 0 bases from V and 3 bases from J, the junction contained 9 bases not matched to a gene. CDR3 sequence reads: CAWSVGTAKGTDTQYF. The CDR3 coding sequence is TGTGCCTGGAGTGTGGGGACAGCCAAGGGGACAGATACGCAGTATTTT.

The chain uses TRBV6-2 or TRBV6-3 and TRBJ1-5; TRBD1 aligns across 7 bases. CDR3 length equals 15 residues. Germline V CDR1 and CDR2: MNHEY, SVGEGT. Losses at the gene ends were 5 bases for V and 2 bases for J; bases not matched to a gene: 6. DNA for the CDR3: TGTGCCAGCAGTCAAGTAACAGGGGGCAATCAGCCCCAGCATTTT. Translated, it gives CASSQVTGGNQPQHF.

The rearrangement uses TRBV3-1 (or the pseudogene TRBV3-2) and TRBJ1-5, with D uncertain. V was trimmed by 1 base and J by 7 bases, leaving 11 bases between them. This CDR3 spans 14 amino acids. Germline V gives CDR1 LGHDT, CDR2 YNNKEL (reference sequence). CDR3 sequence: CASSQVEGGQPQHF. Here the CDR3 DNA reads TGTGCCAGCAGCCAAGTGGAGGGCGGACAGCCCCAGCATTTT.

The rearrangement links TRBV6-6 to TRBJ1-3, with D possibly being TRBD1 (5 bases). The CDR3 consists of 14 residues. In germline, CDR1 is MNHNY, CDR2 SVGAGI (reference sequence). The ends were cut back, 5 bases at V and 0 bases at J, with 8 bases in the middle. This CDR3 reads CASSGASSGNTIYF. The DNA of the CDR3 is TGTGCCAGCAGTGGGGCTTCCTCTGGAAACACCATATATTTT.

V gene TRBV6-5 combines with J gene TRBJ2-7; D is possibly TRBD2 (7 bases). Germline-derived CDR1 and CDR2 are MNHEY and SVGAGI. V dropped 5 bases and J dropped 3 bases, with 14 bases sitting between them. This CDR3 is 14 amino acids long. The CDR3 loop reads CASSRGGINYEQYF. The CDR3 nucleotides read TGTGCCAGCAGTAGGGGGGGGATAAACTACGAGCAGTACTTC.

The rearrangement joins TRBV29-1 to TRBJ1-1; 8 bases line up with TRBD1. Per the germline V gene, CDR1 is SQVTM and CDR2 is ANQGSEA. The CDR3 sequence is 13 residues long. The V gene end was trimmed by 6 bases and the J gene end by 3 bases; junction bases not matched to a gene: 6. CDR3 sequence reads: CSVTGTGYTEAFF. The CDR3 nucleotides read TGCAGCGTCACCGGGACAGGCTACACTGAAGCTTTCTTT. The variable domain in full, with the rest retrieved from reference TRBV29-1 and TRBJ1-1, is SAVISQKPSRDICQRGTSLTIQCQVDSQVTMMFWYRQQPGQSLTLIATANQGSEATYESGFVIDKFPISRPNLTFSTLTVSNMSPEDSSIYLCSVTGTGYTEAFFGQGTRLTVV.

V is TRBV25-1 and J is TRBJ1-6; D may be TRBD1 (5 bases). Trimming took 4 bases from V and 9 from J, leaving 10 bases between them. There are 13 residues in the CDR3. Germline CDR1 is MGHDK and CDR2 is SYGVNS. Here the CDR3 reads CASSAGTVSPLHF. CDR3 in DNA: TGTGCCAGCAGTGCCGGGACGGTTTCACCCCTCCACTTT.

The chain combines TRBV28 with TRBJ1-1; D call uncertain. The V end was cut by 2 bases, the J end by 5 bases, with 6 bases between. This CDR3 comprises 12 residues. CDR1 MDHEN and CDR2 SYDVKM come from the germline V gene. CDR3 sequence reads: CASSLTMTEAFF. The CDR3 nucleotides read TGTGCCAGCAGTTTAACGATGACTGAAGCTTTCTTT. Full variable domain (rest looked up from reference TRBV28 and TRBJ1-1): DVKVTQSSRYLVKRTGEKVFLECVQDMDHENMFWYRQDPGLGLRLIYFSYDVKMKEKGDIPEGYSVSREKKERFSLILESASTNQTSMYLCASSLTMTEAFFGQGTRLTVV.